This T cell receptor beta chain was sequenced for a study of T-cell memory formation after mild COVID-19 (dated by TCRdb to 2020 to 2023). In the study overall: TCR sequence clusters from the two donors were found to be largely donor specific. T-cell clones expanding and contracting after mild COVID-19 in two donors were tracked by longitudinal TCRalpha and TCRbeta repertoire sequencing. Two young, previously healthy adult volunteers made up the cohort, one male and one female.

The paper's findings and limits, for the study overall: Contracting CD4+ clones turned up mainly in the CM and EM memory subsets, whereas EMRA was where CD8+ clones were enriched. Clones that contracted from day 15 to 85 showed balanced CD4/CD8 phenotypes, whereas a second wave of clones that expanded from day 15 to 37 leaned towards CD4+. Some responding clones were detected in pre-infection memory, suggesting pre-existing cross-reactive memory T cells joined the SARS-CoV-2 response. Whether the second-wave clones peaking on day 37 were SARS-CoV-2 specific was not confirmed. Only a couple of mild cases were covered in the study, and larger cohorts including severe cases with pre-infection samples were considered necessary.

This clonotype has a handful of counts. This receptor's antigen is unknown. Per-base qualities were not stored, and no clone one base away is much larger. Data came from an Illumina NovaSeq 6000. TCRalpha and TCRbeta cDNA libraries were built by 5'RACE with constant-segment primers, adding sample barcodes and unique molecular identifiers. RNA was extracted from every sample with Trizol reagent. Library amplification was performed in two PCR steps, and a second sample barcode and Illumina TruSeq adapters were introduced in the second step. The libraries were sequenced on an Illumina NovaSeq using 2 x 150 bp paired-end reads. The authors processed their data as follows. With migec v1.2.7, reads were demultiplexed and then collapsed into UMI-guided consensus sequences. Using mixcr v2.1.11, UMI consensuses were aligned to TRA and TRB V and J templates and then assembled into clonotypes. A clonotype was counted as expanded or contracted only when both edgeR and NoisET called the clonotype significant, with the noise models trained on biological replicates. For edgeR calls, the cutoffs were a false discovery rate-adjusted p below 0.01 and a log2 fold-change threshold of 1. PCA with hierarchical clustering of max-normalized trajectories of the 1000 most abundant clonotypes was used as exploratory dynamics analysis. Separately sequenced CD4+ and CD8+ repertoires were used to assign the CD4 or CD8 phenotype of responding clones. The raw public data were reprocessed by TCRdb itself: fastp quality trimming at Q25, MiXCR clonotype calling, in-frame beta chains only. Duplicate CDR3 protein sequences are folded into a single record with the most common DNA and genes. The V and J calls were determined by TCRdb, not by the authors. This sample lists 250,000 to 300,000 distinct CDR3 sequences; around 15% were detected once. Clones ranked in the top ten supply 22% of the sample.

Ficoll-Paque density gradient centrifugation was the method used to isolate PBMCs. Cut back by 3 bases and 9 bases, the V and J ends lie 13 bases apart. The CDR3 numbers 13 residues from cysteine through phenylalanine. Only CDR3 DNA is held: 39 bases, read in frame from base 1. Sequences SGDLS (CDR1) and YYNGEE (CDR2) are obtained from the germline V gene. This sequence uses TRBV9 and TRBJ1-3, with a weak D call of TRBD1 (6 bases match). This TCR was sampled from a man younger than 30 who had mild COVID-19 (a few samples of this study predate the infection). The sample titles of this study are shuffled in the database, so cell type and time point are left out; the donor was told from shared clones. The specimen was PBMCs or a T cell subset sorted from them (not recorded which). The DNA sequence is TGTGCCAGCAGCGGGCCCTTAGGGGGCACCATATATTTT. This is translated as CASSGPLGGTIYF.